Following are 2 T cell receptor beta chains from one sample sequenced in a study of CD8 T cells in ankylosing spondylitis. TCRdb used MiXCR to reprocess the 5' RACE reads, holding one entry per CDR3 protein. The repertoire holds around 30,000 distinct CDR3 sequences, with 14% as singletons. Sequenced input: blood. The receptors stem from a male donor with ankylosing spondylitis or in good health (not recorded which).

A word on this clonotype: At one of its ends the junction is not consistent with the germline gene, which may arise from a read error. The chain recombines TRBV29-1 with TRBJ1-1, with D tentatively TRBD1 (5 bases). CDR1 SQVTM and CDR2 ANQGSEA come from the germline V gene. This CDR3 contains 14 residues. The CDR3 nucleotides read TGCTGCGTTCAGAAGGACAAGGCGAAGGCTGAAGCTTTCTTT. Protein sequence: CCVQKDKAKAEAFF.

This CDR3 reads CASSQDLGGSSDTQYF. The CDR3 DNA sequence: TGCGCCAGCAGCCAAGACTTGGGGGGCAGTTCAGATACGCAGTATTTT. This chain joins TRBV4-3 and TRBJ2-3; possibly TRBD1 or TRBD2 for D (6 bases each). There are 16 residues in the CDR3. CDR1 and CDR2 from the germline V gene are LGHNA and YSLEER. The V gene lost 0 bases and the J gene lost 4 bases, with 14 bases spanning the gap.